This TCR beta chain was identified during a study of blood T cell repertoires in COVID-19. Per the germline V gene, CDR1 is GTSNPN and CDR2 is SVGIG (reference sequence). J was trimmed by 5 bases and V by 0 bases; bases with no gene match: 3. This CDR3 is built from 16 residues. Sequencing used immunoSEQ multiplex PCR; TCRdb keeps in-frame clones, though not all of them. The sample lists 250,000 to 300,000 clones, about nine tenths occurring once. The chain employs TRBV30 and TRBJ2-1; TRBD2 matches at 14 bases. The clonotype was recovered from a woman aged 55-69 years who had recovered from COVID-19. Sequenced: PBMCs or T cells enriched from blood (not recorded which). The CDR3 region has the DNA TGTGCCTGGAGTGTACAGGGACTAGCGGGAGACAATGAGCAGTTCTTC. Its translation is CAWSVQGLAGDNEQFF.